The sequence of this TCR beta chain was determined in a study of cytomegalovirus exposure and HLA in healthy donors. Whole-study results and caveats: Sequencing artifact likely explains a cluster of highly shared sequence variants. The study labeled 180 or so TCR beta chains cytomegalovirus-associated. Reported performance of the classifier showed diagnosis of cytomegalovirus status with high specificity and sensitivity. Analyses of presence and absence presupposed an approximately uniform sequencing depth across donors.

Notes on this clone: Its antigen is as yet unknown.

The PCR ran on 60 Vbeta and 13 Jbeta primers. Sequencing used immunoSEQ multiplex PCR; TCRdb keeps in-frame clones, though not all of them. Among 85,000 to 130,000 clones listed, 79% were seen once. The source is a female donor in good health and CMV-seropositive. The sequenced material came from PBMCs.

The CDR3 bases are TGTGCCAGCAGCTTGGCCTCGGGGGGAGGCTACACCTTC. Its translation: CASSLASGGGYTF. The chain links TRBV5-6 to TRBJ1-2; weak D call: TRBD1 (5 bases). V was shortened by 0 bases and J by 8 bases, with 11 bases between the two germline ends. The CDR3 runs to 13 residues. Germline lookup yields CDR1 SGHDT and CDR2 YYEEEE.